This T cell receptor beta chain came from a study of blood T cell repertoires in COVID-19. As for the study in general: Samples taken during acute and convalescent COVID-19 were collected in the United States, Italy and Spain. Nucleic acid was either cDNA or gDNA, and it came from T cells, B-cell-depleted T cells, or PBMCs.

In the source study's methods: Cell counts per sample came from amplifying reference gene primers. Some clones are missing from TCRdb's copy, which holds only in-frame ones; the method was immunoSEQ multiplex PCR. The V and J calls and clone size come from that table; D and trimming were worked out from the DNA. The data show 50,000 to 75,000 clones, over 75% seen once. The CDR3 has 15 residues. Germline loops: CDR1 MGHRA, CDR2 YSYEKL. Trimming removed 1 base at V and 2 bases at J, with 6 bases between. The sample taken for sequencing was peripheral blood. The source is a man at least 80 years old in a cohort sampled during active COVID-19. V and J are TRBV4-1 and TRBJ2-6; the D is unclear. For the CDR3, the DNA is TGCGCCAGCAGCCAAGCGGGTACTGGGGCCAACGTCCTGACTTTC. This encodes CASSQAGTGANVLTF.